This T cell receptor (beta chain) was obtained from a study of T cell repertoires in cytomegalovirus infection. The V end was cut by 1 base, the J end by 6 bases, with 13 bases between. Looked up from germline, CDR1 is SGHTA and CDR2 is FQGNSA. CDR3 size: 14 residues. At least ten counts were recorded for this clonotype. TCRdb recomputed calls from the reads with MiXCR, one row per CDR3 protein. Altogether around 94,000 distinct CDR3 sequences are present, about 15% being singletons, with the ten largest covering 8% to 9.5%. The chain employs TRBV7-2 and TRBJ2-7, with unresolved D. The sample was PBMCs. The receptor's source is a human donor in good health (CMV status not recorded). Some clones in this sample may be carry-over from other donors' samples. CDR3 sequence: CASSLVAQSSEQYF. The CDR3 DNA follows: TGTGCCAGCAGCTTAGTGGCCCAGTCTTCCGAGCAGTACTTC.